These 26 T cell receptor beta chains share one sample of origin, sequenced in a study of T cells in tuberculosis. The repertoire was sequenced with immunoSEQ multiplex PCR; TCRdb's copy has only in-frame clones and lacks some. The table shows 30,000 to 45,000 clones, with approximately 94% occurring only once. The sequenced sample consisted of PBMCs. The receptors were sampled from a donor aged 10-29 years with latent tuberculosis or without tuberculosis infection. Some clones in this sample may be carry-over from other donors' samples.

This chain joins TRBV4-3 and TRBJ1-2, with 10 bases fitting TRBD1. The CDR3 consists of 18 residues. J gave up 4 bases and V 0 bases, and 11 bases lay outside the gene matches. From germline, CDR1 is LGHNA and CDR2 YSLEER. CDR3 bases: TGCGCCAGCAGCCAAGATGAGACAGGGGGCAGATTCGGCTATGGCTACACCTTC. This translates into CASSQDETGGRFGYGYTF.

This sequence joins TRBV13 and TRBJ2-7; 7 bases agree with TRBD2. V gave up 5 bases and J gave up 5 bases; unmatched junction bases: 3. In germline, CDR1 is PRHDT, CDR2 FYEKMQ (reference sequence). The CDR3 contains 12 residues. This CDR3 reads CASSLAGDEQYF. The CDR3 coding sequence is TGTGCCAGCAGCCTTGCGGGGGACGAGCAGTACTTC.

The chain joins TRBV15 to TRBJ2-3; 8 bases fit TRBD2. The V segment lost 0 bases and the J segment 0 bases; nucleotides outside the gene matches: 8. CDR3 length: 18 amino acids. Germline V lookup: CDR1 LNHNV, CDR2 YYDKDF (reference sequence). The CDR3 reads CATSRDASSGVSTDTQYF. As DNA, the CDR3 is TGTGCCACCAGCAGAGATGCGAGTAGCGGGGTCAGCACAGATACGCAGTATTTT.

The DNA of the CDR3 is TGTGCCAGCAGCTTGAGACAGACCTCCTATAATTCACCCCTCCACTTT. Protein product: CASSLRQTSYNSPLHF. This chain uses TRBV5-5 with TRBJ1-6; weak D call: TRBD1 (5 bases). This CDR3 spans 16 amino acids. Germline V gene data show CDR1 as SGHKS and CDR2 as YYEKEE (reference sequence). Trimming took 1 base from V and 0 from J, leaving 8 bases between them.

The chain combines TRBV4-2 with TRBJ2-5; D not certain. V lost 4 bases and J 0 bases, leaving 3 bases between the germline ends. The CDR3 totals 12 residues. The germline gives CDR1 LGHNA, CDR2 YNFKEQ. The DNA of the CDR3 is TGTGCCAGCAGCCCCAACCAAGAGACCCAGTACTTC. Protein product: CASSPNQETQYF.

The rearrangement joins TRBV2 to TRBJ1-2; D unclear. V lost 6 bases and J 6 bases, leaving 11 bases between the germline ends. This CDR3 has 12 amino acids. Germline V gene sequence: CDR1 SNHLY, CDR2 FYNNEI. The CDR3 DNA follows: TGTGCCAGCAGGCCTGACTCCGATGGCTACACCTTC. It specifies CASRPDSDGYTF.

V gene TRBV19 combines with J gene TRBJ1-5; 9 bases fit TRBD1. Trimming at V came to 6 bases and at J to 7 bases, leaving 10 bases not matched to a gene. Germline CDR1 and CDR2: LNHDA and SQIVND (reference sequence). The CDR3 covers 15 residues. Here the CDR3 reads CASSTTGTGQQPQHF. The CDR3, as DNA: TGTGCCAGTAGCACTACAGGGACAGGGCAGCAGCCCCAGCATTTT.

V gene TRBV15 combines with J gene TRBJ1-5; D perhaps matches TRBD1 (5 bases). V lost 5 bases to trimming and J lost 5 bases, with 16 bases between them. The CDR3 consists of 15 residues. CDR1 is LNHNV and CDR2 is YYDKDF in the germline V gene (reference sequence). CDR3 nucleotides: TGTGCCACCAGCCCTTCAAAGGGGCCCTATCAGCCCCAGCATTTT. Its translation: CATSPSKGPYQPQHF.

The chain joins TRBV15 to TRBJ2-3; D is undetermined. CDR1 LNHNV and CDR2 YYDKDF come from the germline V gene (reference sequence). V was clipped by 1 base and J by 0 bases, with 8 bases between them. The CDR3 is made up of 15 amino acids. The CDR3 nucleotides are TGTGCCACCAGCAGAGTCCTTTCCAGCACAGATACGCAGTATTTT. This translates into CATSRVLSSTDTQYF.

V usage is TRBV6-6 and J usage is TRBJ2-5, with TRBD1 matching 7 bases. The V and J ends lost 6 bases and 4 bases, in that order; junction bases with no gene match: 11. The CDR3 has 15 amino acids. In germline, CDR1 is MNHNY, CDR2 SVGAGI (reference sequence). CDR3 DNA sequence: TGTGCCAGCAGACCGACAGACAGGGTCGTAGAGACCCAGTACTTC. It yields the protein CASRPTDRVVETQYF.

The chain combines TRBV27 with TRBJ1-3, with TRBD1 identical over 9 bases. The CDR3 sequence is 15 residues long. Germline V gene sequence: CDR1 MNHEY, CDR2 SMNVEV (reference sequence). J gave up 4 bases and V 3 bases, and 4 bases lay outside the gene matches. CDR3: CASSLSGQGGNTIYF. For the CDR3, the DNA is TGTGCCAGCAGTTTGTCGGGACAGGGAGGAAACACCATATATTTT.

The chain is built from TRBV23-1 and TRBJ2-4; D might be TRBD2 (6 bases). TRBV23-1 is marked as an open reading frame, function uncertain. The CDR3 spans 16 residues. V lost 0 bases, J lost 0 bases, and 9 bases lay in between. DNA of the CDR3: TGCGCCAGCAGTCAATCAGGAGGGCTAGCCAAAAACATTCAGTACTTC. It encodes CASSQSGGLAKNIQYF.

This clone was recorded once. V and J are TRBV30 and TRBJ1-1; the match to TRBD1 covers 7 bases. The V and J ends lost 0 bases and 8 bases, in that order; junction bases with no gene match: 9. The CDR3 loop spans 14 amino acids. Germline V gene sequence: CDR1 GTSNPN, CDR2 SVGIG (reference sequence). The CDR3 spells CAWSVLHRGREAFF. CDR3 nucleotides: TGTGCCTGGAGTGTCCTCCACAGGGGTCGAGAAGCTTTCTTT.

The chain links TRBV27 to TRBJ2-1; possible D gene TRBD1, 6 bases. The V and J ends lost 3 bases and 4 bases respectively, with 10 bases between them. The CDR3 has 14 amino acids. Germline values: CDR1 MNHEY, CDR2 SMNVEV (reference sequence). The chain's CDR3 is CASSLRGTYNEQFF. CDR3 in DNA: TGTGCCAGCAGTTTGAGGGGGACATACAATGAGCAGTTCTTC.

The chain recombines TRBV2 with TRBJ1-2, with a tentative D call TRBD1 (5 bases). Germline values: CDR1 SNHLY, CDR2 FYNNEI. The V gene lost 6 bases and the J gene lost 8 bases, with 13 bases spanning the gap. CDR3 size: 12 residues. As DNA, the CDR3 is TGTGCCAGCAGCGTGGGGGGAGGCGGCTACACCTTC. Protein: CASSVGGGGYTF.

J is TRBJ2-3 and V is TRBV5-8; weak D call: TRBD1 (6 bases). The germline V gene encodes CDR1 SGHTS and CDR2 YDEGEE. The CDR3 is 15 residues long. V lost 3 bases to trimming and J lost 1 base, with 12 bases between them. CDR3 DNA: TGTGCCAGCAGCTATGGTGGGGGCCGCACAGATACGCAGTATTTT. It codes for CASSYGGGRTDTQYF. The full variable domain, in which reference TRBV5-8 and TRBJ2-3 provide the parts outside the CDR3, is EAGVTQSPTHLIKTRGQQATLRCSPISGHTSVYWYQQALGLGLQFLLWYDEGEERNRGNFPPRFSGRQFPNYSSELNVNALELEDSALYLCASSYGGGRTDTQYFGPGTRLTVL.

The chain combines TRBV7-2 with TRBJ2-1; 8 bases agree with TRBD1. The length of the CDR3 is 14 residues. V shed 6 bases and J 8 bases; nucleotides not matched to a gene: 9. The germline gives CDR1 SGHTA, CDR2 FQGNSA. CDR3: CASRRQGWVDEQFF. The CDR3 DNA sequence: TGTGCCAGCAGGAGACAGGGGTGGGTAGATGAGCAGTTCTTC.

The chain couples TRBV6-4 to TRBJ2-1, with D unresolved. The V gene's germline CDR1 is MRHNA and CDR2 SNTAGT. The CDR3 runs to 14 residues. Trimming left V 3 bases short and J 9 bases short, with 15 bases between. CDR3 residues: CASSEAPPGGEQFF. In DNA, the CDR3 is TGTGCCAGCAGTGAAGCGCCCCCTGGCGGTGAGCAGTTCTTC.

The rearrangement uses TRBV25-1 and TRBJ1-5; D remains unclear. Germline V lookup: CDR1 MGHDK, CDR2 SYGVNS. Trimming took off 6 bases at V and 0 bases at J, with 9 bases between the two ends. The CDR3 is made up of 14 amino acids. The CDR3 DNA reads as TGTGCCAGCAGAGGAGGGAATAGCAATCAGCCCCAGCATTTT. Encoded protein: CASRGGNSNQPQHF. The variable domain in full, completed from reference TRBV25-1 and TRBJ1-5, reads EADIYQTPRYLVIGTGKKITLECSQTMGHDKMYWYQQDPGMELHLIHYSYGVNSTEKGDLSSESTVSRIRTEHFPLTLESARPSHTSQYLCASRGGNSNQPQHFGDGTRLSIL.

This clone was seen more than once but under ten times. V is TRBV6-6 and J is TRBJ1-4; D gene uncertain. The CDR3 covers 12 residues. Per germline, CDR1 MNHNY and CDR2 SVGAGI (reference sequence). Between the trimmed V and J ends, which lost 5 bases and 11 bases, there was a span of 12 bases. CDR3 sequence: CASSQTGGKLFF. DNA for the CDR3: TGTGCCAGCAGTCAGACCGGAGGGAAACTGTTTTTT.

Note on this clone: Additional DNA sequences in this sample encode the identical CDR3. The V call is TRBV6-5, the J call TRBJ1-1; no reliable D call. V lost 3 bases to trimming and J lost 5 bases, with 10 bases between them. Germline V CDR1 and CDR2: MNHEY, SVGAGI. There are 13 residues in the CDR3. The CDR3 reads CASSYGRDTEAFF. The CDR3 region has the DNA TGTGCCAGCAGTTATGGGCGGGATACTGAAGCTTTCTTT.

V is TRBV5-1 and J is TRBJ1-2; tentative D call: TRBD1 (6 bases). The CDR3 is 15 residues long. Germline V CDR1 and CDR2: SGHRS, YFSETQ. Trimming pared 4 bases from V and 8 bases from J, leaving 21 bases between. Written as DNA, the CDR3 is TGCGCCAGCAGCCCCCTCGCCCTCGGGACACAGGGCTACACCTTC. It encodes CASSPLALGTQGYTF.

The chain has TRBV6-5 and TRBJ1-2, with TRBD1 as a possible D gene (5 bases). V gave up 0 bases and J gave up 4 bases, with 9 bases separating them. Germline V CDR1 and CDR2: MNHEY, SVGAGI. The CDR3 covers 14 residues. The CDR3 nucleotides are TGTGCCAGCAGTTACTCGTCGGGGGGCTATGGCTACACCTTC. Residues: CASSYSSGGYGYTF.

The chain joins TRBV19 to TRBJ1-1; D might be TRBD1 (6 bases). Germline values: CDR1 LNHDA, CDR2 SQIVND (reference sequence). Trimming removed 7 bases from V and 2 bases from J, with 17 bases in between. The CDR3 has 15 amino acids. Written as DNA, the CDR3 is TGTGCCAGTACCTTTTCCGCGACAGGCAACACTGAAGCTTTCTTT. Translated, it gives CASTFSATGNTEAFF.

The genes are TRBV15 and TRBJ2-7; a possible D gene is TRBD1 (6 bases). V was pared by 2 bases and J by 4 bases, with 18 bases between. CDR1 LNHNV and CDR2 YYDKDF come from the germline V gene (reference sequence). The CDR3 loop spans 16 amino acids. The CDR3 DNA sequence: TGTGCCACCAGCAGAATACCGGGACAAGCTTTTTACGAGCAGTACGTC. Translated: CATSRIPGQAFYEQYV.

The gene calls are TRBV29-1 and TRBJ1-2; D unresolved. V was pared by 2 bases and J by 7 bases, with 11 bases between. CDR3 length equals 12 residues. Germline-derived CDR1 and CDR2 are SQVTM and ANQGSEA. The chain's CDR3 is CSVESSGSGYTF. The CDR3 nucleotides are TGCAGCGTTGAATCTTCGGGATCTGGCTACACCTTC.